Detailed here is one T cell receptor (beta chain). The sample holds many counts of this clonotype. Which antigen it targets is not known. No clone much larger than this one lies a single base away; base qualities are absent. CDR1 and CDR2, per the germline V gene, are SNHLY and FYNNEI. V was cut back by 6 bases and J by 8 bases, leaving a gap of 14 bases between them. The CDR3 covers 13 residues, taking in both the cysteine and the phenylalanine. Just CDR3 DNA is preserved here, 39 bases in frame from base 1. This sample stems from a study of T cells in Graves' hyperthyroidism and ophthalmopathy (dated by TCRdb to the late 2010s). At the level of the whole study: Peripheral blood was collected at initial diagnosis, before any treatment. To identify TCR V-J signatures that set the groups apart, the researchers used a discovery cohort of about a hundred patients, made up of roughly 40 with Graves' ophthalmopathy and some 60 with stable Graves' hyperthyroidism. Whether ophthalmopathy could be predicted prospectively was tested in an independent validation cohort made up of some 20 hyperthyroidism patients plus 17 patients who later progressed to ophthalmopathy. The roughly 99 discovery patients were divided at random into training and test sets in a 7:3 ratio. The study also compared thyroid tissue and blood T-cell repertoires from about 6 Graves' hyperthyroidism patients. After blood sampling, hyperthyroidism patients were treated with methimazole at a starting dose of 30 mg daily, and ophthalmopathy patients were treated with high-dose intravenous methylprednisolone. The paper describes TCR Vbeta CDR3 sequencing of 120 to 150 peripheral blood samples, made up of some 40 ophthalmopathy patients, 70 to 75 hyperthyroidism patients and roughly 17 progressor patients.

Hyperthyroidism patients were aged 18 to 65 years and newly diagnosed, with disease duration of less than 2 months. The study excluded patients with uncontrolled infections, other autoimmune diseases, pregnancy or lactation. Diagnoses were established on the basis of clinical symptoms, serum thyroxine and TRAb, thyroid ultrasound, and orbital computed tomography. Blood from progressor patients was collected at the time of first diagnosis with hyperthyroidism, before any ophthalmopathy symptoms had appeared. Ficoll-Paque density gradient centrifugation was used to isolate PBMCs from around 10 ml of fresh peripheral blood. Progressor patients were first diagnosed with Graves' hyperthyroidism and then developed ophthalmopathy during follow-up. Trizol reagent was used to extract total RNA, and RNA quality was then checked on an Agilent 2100 Bioanalyzer. On the study overall, not on this receptor specifically: Ophthalmopathy was separated from stable hyperthyroidism by a 13 V-J signature model, with over 85% sensitivity and approximately 81% specificity obtained in cross-validation and 80%/75% obtained in testing. In validation, the model predicted progression to ophthalmopathy with roughly 66% sensitivity and over 72% specificity, a median of 6.5 months before onset. Blood samples also contained most of the expanded thyroid clonotypes (frequency above 0.001), which suggests that blood repertoires may reflect thyroid immune responses. Sample size was not statistically predetermined, and investigators were not blinded to group allocation.

TCR beta CDR3 regions were amplified from RNA transcripts. The TCR CDR3 was subjected to a first round of RT-PCR using the HTBI primer set and the Qiagen OneStep RT-PCR kit. Libraries were constructed in a second round of multiplex PCR, after which size selection and purification were carried out. Paired-end sequencing of the libraries was performed with 100 bp reads on an Illumina HiSeq2000. Under the source paper's analysis protocol: SOAPnuke was used to process the raw data, throwing out any read that contained adapters or uncalled bases, had a mean Phred below 15, or lacked an exact constant-primer or identifier match. COPE v1.2.5 was used to merge the high-quality paired reads, and each unique nucleotide sequence was defined as a clonotype. MiTCR v1.1 was used to align the clonotypes against IMGT TRBV, TRBD and TRBJ reference segments. Only V-J combinations with frequency above 0.0001, covering 99% to 99.2% of repertoires, were analysed. The TCS score was defined as F50 (clonal expansion) divided by E x V (chaos), with BLOSUM62-based TCRdist calculated between CDR3 peptides within each V-J. Welch's t-statistics and random forest reduced 500 to 550 V-J features to 13, which were used in a naive Bayes classifier (R e1071). The public reads were run again by TCRdb, first through fastp at Q25 and then through MiXCR, and only productive beta chains were kept. One record per CDR3 amino acid sequence lists the most common genes and DNA. The V and J calls shown here were made by TCRdb, not taken from the authors' results. This sample has 250,000 to 300,000 distinct CDR3 sequences in its table, and roughly 15% of those were observed once. In total, the top ten clones hold more than 30% of the sample.

Material: blood. The rearrangement combines TRBV2 with TRBJ2-1, with the D gene uncertain. The receptor was derived from a woman aged 50 to 60 with Graves' hyperthyroidism that later progressed to Graves' ophthalmopathy. The nucleotide sequence reads as follows: TGTGCCAGCAGGCGTCACGTAGGTGATGAGCAGTTCTTC. This translates into CASRRHVGDEQFF.